These T cell receptor beta chains were read from a single sample in a study of blood T cell repertoires in COVID-19. Sequencing used immunoSEQ multiplex PCR; TCRdb keeps in-frame clones, though not all of them. Here the sample spans more than 75,000 clones, approximately 89% being singletons. Sequencing was carried out using peripheral blood. The receptors were sampled from a man aged 50-59 years with acute or convalescent COVID-19. The CDR3 runs from the conserved cysteine through the conserved F or W. The D gene is left open where the match is weak. The size of a clone is reported for some rows only, either as once, few or many, or as a class for expanded clones.

CASNDQGSNQPQHF TGTGCCAGTAACGATCAGGGAAGCAATCAGCCCCAGCATTTT TRBJ1-5 TRBV19 . .
CASSPQRGLGDTQYF TGTGCCAGCTCACCACAAAGGGGGCTCGGGGATACGCAGTATTTT TRBJ2-3 TRBV18 TRBD1 .
CASSTGLAGGVGELFF TGTGCCAGCAGCACAGGACTAGCGGGGGGGGTCGGGGAGCTGTTTTTT TRBJ2-2 TRBV7-2 TRBD2 .
CASSSNRNTEAFF TGTGCCAGCAGCTCTAACAGGAACACTGAAGCTTTCTTT TRBJ1-1 TRBV7-8 . .
CASSLHPRAHSGNTIYF TGTGCCAGCAGCTTACACCCCAGGGCGCACTCTGGAAACACCATATATTTT TRBJ1-3 TRBV11-3 . .
CASSAGTGLSGTEAFF TGTGCCAGCAGCGCCGGGACAGGGCTATCGGGCACTGAAGCTTTCTTT TRBJ1-1 TRBV9 TRBD1 .
CATSSGGAKNIQYF TGTGCCACCAGTAGCGGGGGGGCCAAAAACATTCAGTACTTC TRBJ2-4 TRBV24-1 TRBD2 .
CASTGATNEKLFF TGTGCCAGCACGGGGGCAACTAATGAAAAACTGTTTTTT TRBJ1-4 TRBV28 . .
CATRDPKQGTNYGYTF TGTGCCACTAGGGATCCAAAACAGGGCACCAACTATGGCTACACCTTC TRBJ1-2 TRBV24-1 . few
CASSEEGPNADF TGTGCCAGCAGCGAAGAGGGGCCGAACGCGGACTTC TRBJ2-4 TRBV2 . .
CASSSQGAHQPQHF TGTGCCAGCAGTTCACAGGGGGCCCATCAGCCCCAGCATTTT TRBJ1-5 TRBV5-6 TRBD1 .
CASRRGRSNQPQHF TGTGCCAGCAGGCGGGGTAGGAGCAATCAGCCCCAGCATTTT TRBJ1-5 TRBV21-1 . once